This T cell receptor beta chain derives from a study of blood T cell repertoires in COVID-19. Background on the study: PBMCs, B-cell-depleted T cells, or T cells were the source of the cDNA or gDNA that made up the material.

This CDR3 has 15 residues. From germline, CDR1 is KGHDR and CDR2 SFDVKD. Trimming stripped 3 bases from V and 6 bases from J, with 16 bases between. Source study methods: Counts of nucleated cells, estimated from reference gene primer amplification, were obtained. Repertoires were generated with immunoSEQ multiplex PCR, while TCRdb's copy carries only in-frame clones and drops some. Clonal size and the V and J genes are those of that table, whereas D and trimming came from the DNA. This table holds 65,000 to 70,000 clones, 79% found once. This chain uses TRBV24-1 with TRBJ1-1; D remains ambiguous. The receptor comes from a human donor in a cohort sampled during active COVID-19. The sequencing sample was made of peripheral blood. CDR3: CATSDLCLLRAEAFF. The CDR3 DNA sequence: TGTGCCACCAGTGATCTTTGTCTTTTGAGGGCTGAAGCTTTCTTT.